A single sample is the source of the 12 T cell receptor beta chains below, sequenced in a study of shared clonotypes between healthy human individuals. Repertoires were generated with immunoSEQ multiplex PCR, while TCRdb's copy carries only in-frame clones and drops some. This sample yields some 1.5 million clones, of which around 98% are seen a single time; approximately 0.45% belongs to the top ten. The sequencing input was naive CD4+ T cells sorted from blood. As to subset: CD45RA+ positively selected. These receptors were taken from a man aged 25 to 45 in good health.

This sequence joins TRBV11-2 and TRBJ2-3; D unclear. CDR1 is SGHAT, CDR2 FQNNGV, per germline. The CDR3 sequence is 14 residues long. The V end lost 1 base, the J end lost 4 bases, and 9 bases lay between the germline ends. The CDR3 coding sequence is TGTGCCAGCAGCTTAGTCACGGGCCCAGATACGCAGTATTTT. Translating it yields CASSLVTGPDTQYF.

This chain uses TRBV19 with TRBJ2-1; 8 nucleotides match TRBD2. Germline CDR1 is LNHDA and CDR2 is SQIVND (reference sequence). This CDR3 has 16 amino acids. The trim removed 6 bases at V and 0 bases at J, leaving 7 bases unmatched. CDR3 region: CASSGTSGFSYNEQFF. The CDR3 DNA follows: TGTGCCAGTAGCGGGACTAGTGGGTTCTCCTACAATGAGCAGTTCTTC.

This sequence joins TRBV2 and TRBJ2-1; no clear D. CDR3 length: 14 residues. Germline CDR1 SNHLY, CDR2 FYNNEI. Trimming cost V 5 bases and J 7 bases, with 15 bases left between them. The CDR3 bases are TGTGCCAGCAGTACCAGGCCGTCGGCGAATGAGCAGTTCTTC. Translation: CASSTRPSANEQFF.

This chain joins TRBV11-2 and TRBJ2-7; D remains unclear. V lost 1 base to trimming and J lost 0 bases, with 10 bases between them. Germline V lookup: CDR1 SGHAT, CDR2 FQNNGV. CDR3 length equals 15 residues. The CDR3 coding sequence is TGTGCCAGCAGCTTAGGATACGGAAACTCCTACGAGCAGTACTTC. Translating it yields CASSLGYGNSYEQYF.

This chain connects TRBV11-2 to TRBJ2-1, with D maybe TRBD1 (5 bases). This CDR3 region has 14 residues. The V end was cut by 5 bases, the J end by 7 bases, with 15 bases between. From germline, CDR1 is SGHAT and CDR2 FQNNGV. The CDR3 DNA is TGTGCCAGCAGCAAAATCCTTCAGGGAAATGAGCAGTTCTTC. This encodes CASSKILQGNEQFF.

The chain has TRBV7-2 and TRBJ2-7; D is unclear. The length of the CDR3 is 18 residues. The germline V and J ends were trimmed by 5 bases and 0 bases, with 23 bases remaining between them. Germline CDR1 and CDR2: SGHTA and FQGNSA. Here the CDR3 reads CASSPPFGRRRSSYEQYF. CDR3 DNA sequence: TGTGCCAGCAGCCCCCCTTTCGGTAGGCGAAGGAGCTCCTACGAGCAGTACTTC.

The rearrangement uses TRBV2 and TRBJ2-1; D is possibly TRBD1 or TRBD2 (5 bases each). The germline V gene encodes CDR1 SNHLY and CDR2 FYNNEI. V was shortened by 4 bases and J by 5 bases, with 21 bases between the two germline ends. The CDR3 sequence is 17 residues long. The CDR3 DNA follows: TGTGCCAGCAGTGTCGGGACCTTTGGGTTGGCTGACAATGAGCAGTTCTTC. It specifies CASSVGTFGLADNEQFF.

This clone was detected a few times. This chain links TRBV7-3 with TRBJ1-4, with a tentative D call TRBD1 (5 bases). The V and J ends lost 8 bases and 2 bases respectively, with 9 bases between them. The V gene's germline CDR1 is SGHTA and CDR2 FQGTGA. The CDR3 has 13 amino acids. The CDR3, as DNA: TGTGCCAGCTCTGCAGGGACTAATGAAAAACTGTTTTTT. It codes for CASSAGTNEKLFF.

The V call is TRBV7-9, the J call TRBJ1-5, with 7 positions matching TRBD1. Germline-derived CDR1 and CDR2 are SEHNR and FQNEAQ (reference sequence). The length of the CDR3 is 17 residues. Trimming took 5 bases from V and 1 from J; bases not matched to a gene: 11. The CDR3 DNA follows: TGTGCCAGCAGCACCACTAGACAGGGAGCCAGCAATCAGCCCCAGCATTTT. Protein sequence: CASSTTRQGASNQPQHF.

This rearrangement joins TRBV18 to TRBJ2-3; D is undetermined. Germline CDR1 and CDR2: KGHSH and LQKENI. The CDR3 spans 15 residues. Trimming cost V 2 bases and J 5 bases, with 14 bases left between them. This chain's CDR3 is CASSPRAGLEDTQYF. The CDR3 DNA sequence: TGTGCCAGCTCACCAAGGGCAGGCCTGGAAGATACGCAGTATTTT.

The chain recombines TRBV15 with TRBJ1-2; TRBD1 might be the D (6 bases). CDR3 length equals 16 residues. Germline V gene lookup returns CDR1 LNHNV and CDR2 YYDKDF (reference sequence). V was shortened by 5 bases and J by 5 bases, with 21 bases between the two germline ends. CDR3 coding DNA: TGTGCCACCAGCGCAGACCGGGACACAAGTACTTATGGCTACACCTTC. The encoded protein is CATSADRDTSTYGYTF.

The rearrangement uses TRBV2 and TRBJ2-2; 10 bases line up with TRBD2. Trimming removed 4 bases from V and 4 bases from J; junction bases left unmatched: 9. This CDR3 region has 17 residues. Looked up from germline, CDR1 is SNHLY and CDR2 is FYNNEI. DNA of the CDR3: TGTGCCAGCAGTGGCTCGCGGCTAGCGGGAGTCACCGGGGAGCTGTTTTTT. Protein sequence: CASSGSRLAGVTGELFF.